This T cell receptor beta chain originates from a study of post-analysis software for immune sequencing data. On this clonotype: No antigen is known for it.

Study findings and constraints: With TRBV5-6, TRBV5-1 and TRBV20-1 included, several TRBV segments were more frequent in patients than in controls.

After removal of 6 bases from V and 8 bases from J, the junction contained 5 bases not matched to a gene. CDR1 is SQVTM, CDR2 ANQGSEA, per germline. The CDR3 extends over 13 amino acids. Every TCR beta cDNA library bore unique molecular identifiers. MiXCR was run by TCRdb on the PCR reads, yielding one entry per CDR3 protein. This table holds about 820,000 distinct CDR3 sequences, roughly 50% found once. The sample consisted of blood. The receptor was isolated from a girl aged 5 to 17 with multiple sclerosis. The chain employs TRBV29-1 and TRBJ2-1, with 12 bases aligning to TRBD1. In nucleotides, the CDR3 is TGCAGCGTGACGGGACAGGGGGCCGATGAGCAGTTCTTC. Protein: CSVTGQGADEQFF.